Below are 10 T cell receptor beta chains sequenced from a single sample in a study of blood T cell repertoires in COVID-19. Sequenced by immunoSEQ multiplex PCR; TCRdb stores in-frame clones only, minus some. Of 150,000 to 200,000 clones listed, around 81% are singletons. The sequenced sample consisted of peripheral blood. The receptors here all came from a human donor with acute or convalescent COVID-19. The donor label of this sample is uncertain.

The chain employs TRBV3-1 (or the pseudogene TRBV3-2) and TRBJ1-5; no clear D. Per germline, CDR1 LGHDT and CDR2 YNNKEL (reference sequence). V lost 1 base to trimming and J lost 1 base, with 5 bases between them. The CDR3 is made up of 14 amino acids. The CDR3 is CASSQVQSNQPQHF. The CDR3 nucleotides are TGTGCCAGCAGCCAAGTACAGAGCAATCAGCCCCAGCATTTT.

This chain links TRBV5-1 with TRBJ2-7; 7 bases agree with TRBD1. The germline V gene encodes CDR1 SGHRS and CDR2 YFSETQ. V shed 4 bases, J shed 4 bases, and the junction held 8 bases outside the gene matches. The CDR3 is 14 amino acids. CDR3 amino acids: CASSPGTVVYEQYF. The CDR3 DNA is TGCGCCAGCAGCCCCGGGACAGTAGTATACGAGCAGTACTTC.

The chain uses TRBV19 and TRBJ2-3; 10 nucleotides align to TRBD1. With 6 bases clipped from V and 3 bases from J, the junction kept 6 bases outside the gene matches. The CDR3 length is 15 residues. CDR1 is LNHDA and CDR2 is SQIVND in the germline V gene (reference sequence). The DNA for the CDR3 is TGTGCCAGTAGACTAGGGGGACAGGGGACAGATACGCAGTATTTT. Its protein product is CASRLGGQGTDTQYF.

The V call is TRBV3-1 (or the pseudogene TRBV3-2), the J call TRBJ2-1; maybe TRBD2 (6 bases). CDR3 length equals 15 residues. From germline, CDR1 is LGHDT and CDR2 YNNKEL (reference sequence). Trimming removed 0 bases at V and 5 bases at J, with 11 bases between. The CDR3 nucleotides read TGTGCCAGCAGCCAAGATTCCCGCGGGAACAATGAGCAGTTCTTC. It specifies CASSQDSRGNNEQFF.

The chain's CDR3 is CASSRGLAGVGETQYF. The CDR3 region has the DNA TGCGCCAGCAGTCGGGGACTAGCGGGAGTGGGGGAGACCCAGTACTTC. V is TRBV10-1 and J is TRBJ2-5; 14 bases line up with TRBD2. The CDR3 sequence is 16 residues long. Trimming removed 5 bases from V and 5 bases from J; junction bases left unmatched: 7. The germline gives CDR1 WNHNN, CDR2 SYGVQD (reference sequence).

This clone was seen only a few times. The chain links TRBV7-2 to TRBJ2-7; 12 bases fit TRBD2. The CDR3 runs 13 residues. Germline V gene data show CDR1 as SGHTA and CDR2 as FQGNSA. Losses at the gene ends were 4 bases for V and 7 bases for J; bases not matched to a gene: 2. CDR3 residues: CASSSTSGREQYF. DNA for the CDR3: TGTGCCAGCAGCTCCACTAGCGGGAGGGAGCAGTACTTC.

V usage is TRBV30 and J usage is TRBJ1-4; tentatively, D is TRBD1 (6 bases). V was pared by 8 bases and J by 5 bases, with 18 bases between. CDR3 size: 14 residues. Looked up from germline, CDR1 is GTSNPN and CDR2 is SVGIG (reference sequence). CDR3 nucleotides: TGTGCCACGACGAGGGGGTTAACAAATGAAAAACTGTTTTTT. Its translation: CATTRGLTNEKLFF.

The rearrangement joins TRBV5-1 to TRBJ1-6; 10 nucleotides line up with TRBD1. Germline V gene data show CDR1 as SGHRS and CDR2 as YFSETQ. The CDR3 has 15 amino acids. V was clipped by 4 bases and J by 7 bases; unmatched bases: 5. In DNA, the CDR3 is TGCGCCAGCAGCCGCGGGACAGGGGAGAATTCACCCCTCCACTTT. It codes for CASSRGTGENSPLHF.

The gene calls are TRBV5-6 and TRBJ1-1, with TRBD1 as a possible D gene (5 bases). The ends were cut back, 3 bases at V and 8 bases at J, with 23 bases in the middle. The CDR3 contains 16 residues. Germline CDR1 SGHDT, CDR2 YYEEEE. The CDR3 protein is CASSSGDGRRAGEAFF. The CDR3 nucleotides read TGTGCCAGCAGCTCGGGGGACGGACGGAGAGCGGGAGAAGCTTTCTTT.

This chain uses TRBV5-4 with TRBJ2-1, with 7 bases fitting TRBD2. The germline V gene encodes CDR1 SGHNT and CDR2 YYREEE (reference sequence). This CDR3 spans 16 amino acids. Losses at the gene ends were 3 bases for V and 2 bases for J; bases not matched to a gene: 8. The CDR3 reads CASSSPSAGAYNEQFF. DNA of the CDR3: TGTGCCAGCAGCTCACCTAGCGCGGGGGCCTACAATGAGCAGTTCTTC.